These 21 T cell receptor beta chains were all obtained from the same sample, sequenced in a study of neurological immune-mediated disorders (dated by TCRdb to about 2019). The library was made by 5' RACE. The run used an Illumina HiSeq 2500. TCRdb applied fastp at Q25 and MiXCR to the public reads, then kept only in-frame beta chains. CDR3 protein duplicates are merged, each entry listing the most common genes and DNA. Recorded for this sample are 45,000 to 60,000 distinct CDR3 sequences; around 3.9% of them occurred a single time. Jointly, the top ten make up approximately 1.6% of the sample. The sample was PBMCs. These receptors originate from a man aged 25 to 40 with multiple sclerosis.

This clonotype was detected many times. The genes are TRBV6-5 and TRBJ1-5; the D is unclear. The CDR3 contains 15 residues. From germline, CDR1 is MNHEY and CDR2 SVGAGI. V was shortened by 6 bases and J by 1 base, with 13 bases between the two germline ends. The CDR3 DNA is TGTGCCAGCAGACCGCTCGAATGGAGCAATCAGCCCCAGCATTTT. Encoded protein: CASRPLEWSNQPQHF.

This clonotype was seen more than once but under ten times. The chain links TRBV7-9 to TRBJ1-1; TRBD1 aligns across 11 bases. V shed 2 bases, J shed 5 bases, and the junction held 4 bases outside the gene matches. Germline V gene sequence: CDR1 SEHNR, CDR2 FQNEAQ (reference sequence). The CDR3 has 15 residues. The CDR3 sequence: CASSLRTGGSTEAFF. CDR3 in DNA: TGTGCCAGCAGCTTAAGGACAGGGGGCTCGACTGAAGCTTTCTTT.

At least ten counts were recorded for this clonotype. The V gene is TRBV7-2, the J gene TRBJ2-2, with D unclear. The germline CDR1 and CDR2 sequences are SGHTA and FQGNSA. The CDR3 has 15 amino acids. V was clipped by 0 bases and J by 1 base, with 6 bases between them. Here the CDR3 DNA reads TGTGCCAGCAGCTTAGCCCACCTGAACACCGGGGAGCTGTTTTTT. This gives the protein CASSLAHLNTGELFF.

This clonotype came up many times. The chain combines TRBV6-5 with TRBJ2-7, with D perhaps TRBD2 (6 bases). This CDR3 has 14 amino acids. Germline CDR1 is MNHEY and CDR2 is SVGAGI. Trimming cost V 5 bases and J 1 base, with 12 bases left between them. CDR3 coding DNA: TGTGCCAGCAGTCGCCGGGGGTATTCCTACGAGCAGTACTTC. Amino acid sequence: CASSRRGYSYEQYF.

The sample holds many counts of this clonotype. J is TRBJ2-7 and V is TRBV5-5; D is unresolved. The V end was cut by 4 bases, the J end by 6 bases, with 14 bases between. Germline V gene sequence: CDR1 SGHKS, CDR2 YYEKEE (reference sequence). This CDR3 spans 13 amino acids. The DNA for the CDR3 is TGTGCCAGCAGCCCAACGACCGTCACCGAGCAGTACTTC. This sequence encodes CASSPTTVTEQYF.

This clonotype was recorded many times. The genes are TRBV20-1 and TRBJ1-6; 10 bases are shared with TRBD1. Germline V gene lookup returns CDR1 DFQATT and CDR2 SNEGSKA (reference sequence). The CDR3 contains 20 residues. Trimming at V came to 0 bases and at J to 1 base, leaving 12 bases not matched to a gene. In DNA, the CDR3 is TGCAGTGCTAGAGATTTTCGCCCTAGACAGGGGGCTTCCTATAATTCACCCCTCCACTTT. This encodes CSARDFRPRQGASYNSPLHF.

The table lists this clonotype with many counts. The junction departs from the called germline gene at one end, perhaps through a read error. The rearrangement joins TRBV5-6 to TRBJ1-4, with TRBD1 identical over 7 bases. From germline, CDR1 is SGHDT and CDR2 YYEEEE. The CDR3 length is 14 residues. CDR3 residues: CASSFGTANGKLFF. For the CDR3, the DNA is TGTGCCAGCAGCTTTGGGACAGCCAATGGAAAACTGTTTTTT.

This clonotype appeared many times. The CDR3 sequence is CASSLGRRTEQFF. CDR3 nucleotides: TGTGCCAGCAGCTTAGGGCGCAGAACGGAGCAGTTCTTC. The chain uses TRBV7-7 and TRBJ2-1; D is unresolved. Germline CDR1 SSHAT, CDR2 FNYEAQ (reference sequence). Trimming took 1 base from V and 10 from J, leaving 11 bases between them. This CDR3 has 13 amino acids.

This clonotype was detected many times. Here the CDR3 DNA reads TGCGCCAGCAGCTCGACCGGGACAGGGGCCATGAACACTGAAGCTTTCTTT. It translates to CASSSTGTGAMNTEAFF. V and J are TRBV5-1 and TRBJ1-1; 10 bases are a match to TRBD1. Losses at the gene ends were 3 bases for V and 0 bases for J; bases not matched to a gene: 8. This CDR3 spans 17 amino acids. Germline lookup yields CDR1 SGHRS and CDR2 YFSETQ.

In this sample, this clonotype turned up many times. This chain connects TRBV12-3 or TRBV12-4 to TRBJ2-3; 7 bases align to TRBD1. V gave up 5 bases and J gave up 6 bases; unmatched junction bases: 2. The CDR3 covers 12 residues. The CDR3 DNA sequence: TGTGCCAGCAGTACAGGGGTGGATACGCAGTATTTT. Protein product: CASSTGVDTQYF.

There are many counts of this clonotype. The chain carries TRBV7-9 and TRBJ1-2; 8 nucleotides align to TRBD1. Looked up from germline, CDR1 is SEHNR and CDR2 is FQNEAQ (reference sequence). This CDR3 is 16 amino acids long. V lost 1 base and J lost 4; bases outside the gene matches: 8. CDR3 coding DNA: TGTGCCAGCAGCTTAGGGGGACAGGCTGAACTCTATGGCTACACCTTC. As protein: CASSLGGQAELYGYTF.

This clonotype was observed at least ten times. This chain connects TRBV27 to TRBJ2-3; unclear D gene. The CDR3 length is 11 residues. V was cut by 7 bases and J by 6 bases, with 8 bases left in between. Germline CDR1 is MNHEY and CDR2 is SMNVEV (reference sequence). CDR3 loop: CASTSWDTQYF. CDR3 in DNA: TGTGCCAGCACCTCCTGGGATACGCAGTATTTT.

This clonotype has at least ten counts. This rearrangement joins TRBV20-1 to TRBJ2-7; the D gene is possibly TRBD2 (6 bases). The CDR3 has 13 residues. Trimming cost V 0 bases and J 4 bases, with 10 bases left between them. Per the germline V gene, CDR1 is DFQATT and CDR2 is SNEGSKA (reference sequence). The CDR3 sequence is CSARDGREYEQYF. CDR3 nucleotide sequence: TGCAGTGCTAGAGATGGACGGGAGTACGAGCAGTACTTC.

This clonotype was observed at least ten times. This chain links TRBV6-5 with TRBJ1-6, with a tentative D call TRBD1 (5 bases). The CDR3 consists of 12 residues. Germline CDR1 MNHEY, CDR2 SVGAGI. Trimming left V 6 bases short and J 7 bases short, with 7 bases between. The CDR3 nucleotides are TGTGCCAGCAGGGGGGGGAATTCACCCCTCCACTTT. As protein: CASRGGNSPLHF.

J is TRBJ2-7 and V is TRBV5-6; 10 nucleotides match TRBD2. In germline, CDR1 is SGHDT, CDR2 YYEEEE. The CDR3 covers 16 residues. With 5 bases clipped from V and 0 bases from J, the junction kept 8 bases outside the gene matches. The CDR3, as DNA: TGTGCCAGCAGTTCGAGCGGGAGGGCGCTCTCCTACGAGCAGTACTTC. This translates into CASSSSGRALSYEQYF. The variable domain in full, completed from reference TRBV5-6 and TRBJ2-7, reads DAGVTQSPTHLIKTRGQQVTLRCSPKSGHDTVSWYQQALGQGPQFIFQYYEEEERQRGNFPDRFSGHQFPNYSSELNVNALLLGDSALYLCASSSSGRALSYEQYFGPGTRLTVT.

The table lists this clonotype with many counts. CDR3 nucleotides: TGTGCCAGCAGTGGGGGACAGATCGGGGAGCTGTTTTTT. Amino acids: CASSGGQIGELFF. This chain joins TRBV6-1 and TRBJ2-2; 7 bases are a match to TRBD1. Germline CDR1 is MNHNS and CDR2 is SASEGT. After removal of 4 bases from V and 7 bases from J, the junction contained 3 bases not matched to a gene. The CDR3 sequence is 13 residues long.

This clonotype was picked up many times. The chain carries TRBV7-9 and TRBJ1-1; D is undetermined. There are 15 residues in the CDR3. V was trimmed by 5 bases and J by 6 bases, leaving 19 bases between them. The germline V gene encodes CDR1 SEHNR and CDR2 FQNEAQ (reference sequence). The CDR3 DNA follows: TGTGCCAGCAGCCCCGACCGTGGGCGTTACGCTGAAGCTTTCTTT. Amino acids: CASSPDRGRYAEAFF.

This clonotype was detected once. This may be a read error, as it is one base from a much larger clone. The rearrangement uses TRBV3-1 and TRBJ2-2; D possibly uses TRBD1 or TRBD2 (6 bases each). The V end was cut by 2 bases, the J end by 7 bases, with 17 bases between. Germline V lookup: CDR1 LGHDT, CDR2 YNNKEL (reference sequence). This CDR3 is 16 amino acids long. CDR3 in DNA: TGTGCCAGCAGCCAACGGCCCGGGGGCGGCAACGGGGAGCTGTTTTTT. It is translated as CASSQRPGGGNGELFF.

This clonotype has at least ten counts. This chain joins TRBV29-1 and TRBJ1-4; no firm D call. The CDR3 is 12 residues long. Germline V gene lookup returns CDR1 SQVTM and CDR2 ANQGSEA. The germline V and J ends were trimmed by 4 bases and 3 bases, with 6 bases remaining between them. The CDR3 nucleotides are TGCAGCGTTGCCAGACCTAATGAAAAACTGTTTTTT. The encoded protein is CSVARPNEKLFF.

This clonotype was seen many times. This chain uses TRBV20-1 with TRBJ2-5, with 10 bases that match TRBD2. J was trimmed by 5 bases and V by 6 bases; bases with no gene match: 15. There are 16 residues in the CDR3. Germline V gene sequence: CDR1 DFQATT, CDR2 SNEGSKA (reference sequence). The CDR3 DNA reads as TGCAGTGCAACCGGAGTGAGCGGGGGGGCCGCCGAGACCCAGTACTTC. Translated, it gives CSATGVSGGAAETQYF.

In this sample, this clonotype turned up many times. This rearrangement joins TRBV7-2 to TRBJ2-2, with TRBD2 identical over 9 bases. There are 17 residues in the CDR3. Germline V gives CDR1 SGHTA, CDR2 FQGNSA. The junction had 6 bases not matched to a gene; V was cut back by 2 bases and J by 2 bases. CDR3 in DNA: TGTGCCAGCAGCTTATCGGCGACTAGCGGTAACACCGGGGAGCTGTTTTTT. This gives the protein CASSLSATSGNTGELFF.